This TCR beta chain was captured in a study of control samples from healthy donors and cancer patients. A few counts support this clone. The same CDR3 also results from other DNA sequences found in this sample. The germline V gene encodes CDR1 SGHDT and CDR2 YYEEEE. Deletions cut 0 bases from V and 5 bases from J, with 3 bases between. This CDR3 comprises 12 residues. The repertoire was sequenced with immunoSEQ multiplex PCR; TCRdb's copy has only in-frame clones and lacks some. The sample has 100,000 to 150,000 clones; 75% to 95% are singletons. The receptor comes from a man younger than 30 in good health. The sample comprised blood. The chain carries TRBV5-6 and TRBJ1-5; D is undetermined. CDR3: CASSLGDQPQHF. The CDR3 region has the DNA TGTGCCAGCAGCTTGGGAGATCAGCCCCAGCATTTT.